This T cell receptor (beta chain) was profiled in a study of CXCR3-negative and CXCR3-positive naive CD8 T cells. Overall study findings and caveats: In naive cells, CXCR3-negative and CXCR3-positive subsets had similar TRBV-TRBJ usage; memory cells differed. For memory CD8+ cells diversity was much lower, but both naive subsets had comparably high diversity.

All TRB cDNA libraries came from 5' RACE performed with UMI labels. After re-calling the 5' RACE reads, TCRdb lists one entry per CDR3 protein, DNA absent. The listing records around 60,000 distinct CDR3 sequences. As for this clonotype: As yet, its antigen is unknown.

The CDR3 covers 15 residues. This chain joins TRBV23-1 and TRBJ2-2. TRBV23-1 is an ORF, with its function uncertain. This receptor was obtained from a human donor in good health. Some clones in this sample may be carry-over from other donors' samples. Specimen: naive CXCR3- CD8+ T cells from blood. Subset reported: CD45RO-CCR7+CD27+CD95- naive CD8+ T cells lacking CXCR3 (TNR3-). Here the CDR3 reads CASSQFMGFRGELFF.